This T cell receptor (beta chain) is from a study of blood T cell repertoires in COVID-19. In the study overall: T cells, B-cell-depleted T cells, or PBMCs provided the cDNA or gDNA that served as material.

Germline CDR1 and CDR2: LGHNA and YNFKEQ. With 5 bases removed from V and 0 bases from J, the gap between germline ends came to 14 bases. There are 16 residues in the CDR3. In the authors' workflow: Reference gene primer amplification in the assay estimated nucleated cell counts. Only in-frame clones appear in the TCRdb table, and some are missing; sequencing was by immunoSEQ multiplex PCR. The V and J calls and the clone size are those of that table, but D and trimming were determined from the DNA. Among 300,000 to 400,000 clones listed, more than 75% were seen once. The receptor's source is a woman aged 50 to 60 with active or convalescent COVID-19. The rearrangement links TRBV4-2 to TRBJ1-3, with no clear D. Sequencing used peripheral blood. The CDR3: CASSSQTYHSGNTIYF. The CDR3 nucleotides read TGTGCCAGCAGCAGTCAGACTTACCACTCTGGAAACACCATATATTTT.